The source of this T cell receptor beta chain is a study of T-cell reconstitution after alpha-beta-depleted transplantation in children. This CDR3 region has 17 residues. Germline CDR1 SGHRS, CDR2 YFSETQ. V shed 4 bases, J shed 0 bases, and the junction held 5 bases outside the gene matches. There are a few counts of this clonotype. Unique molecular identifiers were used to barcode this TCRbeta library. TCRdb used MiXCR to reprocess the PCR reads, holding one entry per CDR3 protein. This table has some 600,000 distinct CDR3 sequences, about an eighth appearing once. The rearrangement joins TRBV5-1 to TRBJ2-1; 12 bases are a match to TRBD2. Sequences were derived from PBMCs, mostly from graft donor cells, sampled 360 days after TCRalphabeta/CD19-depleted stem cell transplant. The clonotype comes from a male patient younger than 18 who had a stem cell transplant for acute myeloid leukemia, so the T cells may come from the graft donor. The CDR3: CASSIRLAGVSYNEQFF. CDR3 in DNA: TGCGCCAGCAGCATCCGACTAGCGGGAGTCTCCTACAATGAGCAGTTCTTC.